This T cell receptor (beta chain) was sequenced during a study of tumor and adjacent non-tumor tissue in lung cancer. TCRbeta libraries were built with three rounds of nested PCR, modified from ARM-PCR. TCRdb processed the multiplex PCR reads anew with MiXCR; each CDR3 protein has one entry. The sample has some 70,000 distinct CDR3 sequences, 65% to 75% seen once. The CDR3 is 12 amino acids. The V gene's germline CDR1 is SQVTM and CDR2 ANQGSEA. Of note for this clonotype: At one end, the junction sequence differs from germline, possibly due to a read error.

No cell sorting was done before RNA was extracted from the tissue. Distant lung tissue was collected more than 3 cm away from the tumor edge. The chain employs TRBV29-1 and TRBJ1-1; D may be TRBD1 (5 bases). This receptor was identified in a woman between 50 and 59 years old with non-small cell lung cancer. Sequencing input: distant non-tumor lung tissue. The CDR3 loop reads CIVEPGSTEAFF. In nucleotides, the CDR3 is TGCATCGTTGAGCCAGGGAGCACTGAAGCTTTCTTT.